These 6 T cell receptor beta chains share one sample of origin, sequenced in a study of PD-L1 blockade in urothelial cancer. The method was immunoSEQ multiplex PCR; TCRdb's version includes in-frame clones alone and lacks a portion of them. The sample carries fewer than 45,000 clones, approximately 80% recorded once. This sample comprised PBMCs, obtained around atezolizumab (anti-PD-L1) treatment. The receptors come from a man in his sixties or seventies with urothelial cancer.

This rearrangement joins TRBV6-1 to TRBJ1-5; TRBD1 matches at 7 bases. Germline lookup yields CDR1 MNHNS and CDR2 SASEGT. The CDR3 is made up of 15 amino acids. The V gene end was trimmed by 8 bases and the J gene end by 6 bases; junction bases not matched to a gene: 13. This chain's CDR3 is CASDTRDRARQPQHF. The CDR3 DNA reads TGTGCCAGCGATACCCGGGACAGAGCACGTCAGCCCCAGCATTTT.

The genes are TRBV14 and TRBJ2-1; possibly TRBD2 for D (5 bases). CDR1 SGHDN and CDR2 FVKESK come from the germline V gene. CDR3 length: 14 residues. The ends were cut back, 4 bases at V and 12 bases at J, with 19 bases in the middle. CDR3 DNA: TGTGCCAGCAGCCCTACGACTATGAGGTTTAGGCAGTTCTTC. This sequence encodes CASSPTTMRFRQFF.

The V gene is TRBV29-1, the J gene TRBJ1-1; no definite D call. The CDR3 sequence is 11 residues long. Germline V gene sequence: CDR1 SQVTM, CDR2 ANQGSEA. The CDR3 nucleotides read TGCGGAGGGTCTTTAGACACTGAAGCTTTCTTT. It codes for CGGSLDTEAFF.

This clone appeared a single time. The chain carries TRBV7-8 and TRBJ2-7; 7 bases match TRBD2. V gave up 0 bases and J gave up 6 bases; unmatched junction bases: 11. In germline, CDR1 is SGHVS, CDR2 FQNEAQ. The CDR3 sequence is 16 residues long. The CDR3 DNA is TGTGCCAGCAGCTTAGCTTTTGGGGAGGGAGGTCGCGAGCAGTACTTC. The encoded protein is CASSLAFGEGGREQYF.

This clone was detected only once. The rearrangement uses TRBV5-1 and TRBJ2-1; no definite D call. Germline loops: CDR1 SGHRS, CDR2 YFSETQ. With 5 bases removed from V and 5 bases from J, the gap between germline ends came to 5 bases. The CDR3 runs 11 residues. The CDR3, as DNA: TGCGCCAGCAGAAATAACAATGAGCAGTTCTTC. Its translation: CASRNNNEQFF.

The genes are TRBV19 and TRBJ1-2; D is ambiguous. In germline, CDR1 is LNHDA, CDR2 SQIVND (reference sequence). CDR3 length: 14 residues. V lost 5 bases, J lost 2 bases, and 12 bases lay in between. The CDR3 bases are TGTGCCAGTAGTCCCCGACGGGAAAACTATGGCTACACCTTC. It is translated as CASSPRRENYGYTF.